This T cell receptor (beta chain) emerged from a study of regulatory T cells in long-lasting Graves disease. Study conclusions and caveats: The sample size was small, and this may have reduced accuracy. The study found lower TCR diversity in persistent Graves' patients than in newly diagnosed ones.

CDR3-region Arm-PCR and iRepertoire HTBI primers produced the TCR beta libraries. TCRdb analysed the multiplex PCR reads with MiXCR anew, one entry per CDR3 protein. The sample has some 450,000 distinct CDR3 sequences; about 15% are singletons. This CDR3 has 15 amino acids. V shed 4 bases and J 1 base; nucleotides not matched to a gene: 4. Germline-derived CDR1 and CDR2 are MDHEN and SYDVKM. Time point denoted: newly diagnosed GD, antithyroid drugs for less than 3 months. RNA from PBMCs was the source of the TCR library. The table lists this clonotype with many counts. No antigen is known for it. This same sample was also taken into another study, of T cells in Graves' hyperthyroidism and ophthalmopathy. From that paper: HTBI primers were the set used in a first-round RT-PCR of the TCR CDR3. In the analysis, a 13 V-J model separated ophthalmopathy from stable hyperthyroidism.

The chain uses TRBV28 and TRBJ1-2, with 9 bases identical to TRBD1. Source: peripheral blood mononuclear cells (PBMCs), taken at new diagnosis, from a patient treated with antithyroid drugs. The sequence derives from a woman aged 25 to 39 with Graves disease. CDR3 coding DNA: TGTGCCAGCAGTTCCTACAGGGGGCTTAACTATGGCTACACCTTC. It yields the protein CASSSYRGLNYGYTF.